A selection of T cell receptor beta chains follows, all from one sample in a study of T-cell reconstitution after alpha-beta-depleted transplantation in children. From the PCR reads, TCRdb called clonotypes with MiXCR, one entry per CDR3 protein. Counted here are some 460,000 distinct CDR3 sequences, roughly 17% occurring once; the ten biggest clones make up under 30%. This specimen was PBMCs, mostly from graft donor cells, taken 360 days after TCRalphabeta/CD19-depleted stem cell transplant. Receptors originate from a boy under three years old who had a stem cell transplant for Wiskott-Aldrich syndrome, so the T cells may come from the graft donor. CDR3s include the opening cysteine and the closing phenylalanine or tryptophan. Each record gives: clone size, J gene, V gene, D gene, CDR3 protein, CDR3 DNA. The D gene is left open where the match is weak. The size entry is marked missing in some rows and otherwise reads once, few, many or a size class.

>many|TRBJ2-7|TRBV5-1|.
CASSYRATSYEQYF
TGCGCCAGCAGCTACCGGGCTACCTCCTACGAGCAGTACTTC
>few|TRBJ2-3|TRBV11-2|TRBD2
CASSPGVAGGYYTDTQYF
TGTGCCAGCAGCCCTGGGGTAGCGGGAGGGTACTACACAGATACGCAGTATTTT
>.|TRBJ2-2|TRBV24-1|.
CATSDFGRGNTGELFF
TGTGCCACCAGTGATTTTGGGCGGGGGAACACCGGGGAGCTGTTTTTT
>few|TRBJ1-2|TRBV24-1|.
CATSTGILPYGYTF
TGTGCCACAAGCACAGGGATCTTACCCTATGGCTACACCTTC
>.|TRBJ2-2|TRBV6-1|.
CASLDSWNTGELFF
TGTGCCAGCCTTGACAGTTGGAACACCGGGGAGCTGTTTTTT
>few|TRBJ2-1|TRBV20-1|.
CSASLRDSYNEQFF
TGCAGTGCTAGCCTTCGCGACTCCTACAATGAGCAGTTCTTC
>.|TRBJ1-1|TRBV11-3|.
CASSSDGTLYTEAFF
TGTGCCAGCAGCTCCGACGGAACACTTTACACTGAAGCTTTCTTT
>.|TRBJ2-2|TRBV11-2|TRBD1
CASSFPRTGRTGELFF
TGTGCCAGCAGCTTTCCCCGGACAGGGAGGACCGGGGAGCTGTTTTTT
>.|TRBJ2-1|TRBV11-2|.
CASSLGAPGGNEQFF
TGTGCCAGCAGCTTAGGGGCCCCCGGGGGTAATGAGCAGTTCTTC
>.|TRBJ2-7|TRBV4-1|.
CASSQERGQGGSYEQYF
TGCGCCAGCAGCCAAGAGAGGGGGCAGGGGGGCTCCTACGAGCAGTACTTC
>few|TRBJ2-1|TRBV6-5|.
CASSYGDYNEQFF
TGTGCCAGCAGTTACGGGGACTACAATGAGCAGTTCTTC
>.|TRBJ2-2|TRBV20-1|TRBD2
CSAREGMTSGGHNTGELFF
TGCAGTGCTAGAGAAGGAATGACTAGCGGGGGCCACAACACCGGGGAGCTGTTTTTT
>.|TRBJ2-4|TRBV5-1|.
CASSLGTKATKNIQYF
TGCGCCAGCAGCTTGGGGACAAAGGCGACCAAAAACATTCAGTACTTC
>.|TRBJ2-7|TRBV18|.
CASSPFGTSSSLSSYEQYF
TGTGCCAGCTCACCATTCGGGACATCATCTTCCTTAAGCTCCTACGAGCAGTACTTC
>.|TRBJ2-2|TRBV20-1|TRBD2
CSARTSGPLGGELFF
TGCAGTGCCCGGACTAGCGGACCTCTAGGGGGGGAGCTGTTTTTT
>.|TRBJ2-2|TRBV20-1|.
CSARHTGTGELFF
TGCAGTGCTCGCCATACAGGGACCGGGGAGCTGTTTTTT
>many|TRBJ2-1|TRBV30|.
CAWSWTGTLRDNEQFF
TGTGCCTGGAGTTGGACCGGGACACTTAGGGACAATGAGCAGTTCTTC
>few|TRBJ2-2|TRBV28|.
CASSFSAPGELFF
TGTGCCAGCAGTTTTAGTGCCCCCGGGGAGCTGTTTTTT
>.|TRBJ2-3|TRBV18|.
CASSPRFSNTDTQYF
TGTGCCAGCTCACCAAGATTTTCTAACACAGATACGCAGTATTTT
>.|TRBJ1-5|TRBV29-1|TRBD1
CSVGQGGHQPQHF
TGCAGCGTTGGACAGGGTGGACATCAGCCCCAGCATTTT
>.|TRBJ2-1|TRBV5-8|TRBD2
CASSTRLAGYSYNEQFF
TGTGCCAGCAGCACCAGACTAGCGGGATACTCCTACAATGAGCAGTTCTTC
>few|TRBJ2-5|TRBV10-2|.
CASSGYTTKETQYF
TGCGCCAGCAGTGGTTATACAACAAAAGAGACCCAGTACTTC
>few|TRBJ1-1|TRBV12-3/TRBV12-4|TRBD1
CASSNGQGRMNGEAFF
TGTGCCAGCAGCAATGGACAGGGAAGGATGAATGGTGAAGCTTTCTTT
>few|TRBJ2-4|TRBV7-2|TRBD2
CASSLRREVAKNIQYF
TGTGCCAGCAGCTTACGGCGGGAGGTAGCCAAAAACATTCAGTACTTC
>once|TRBJ2-2|TRBV5-1|.
CASSGTGTGELFF
TGCGCCAGCAGCGGAACAGGGACCGGGGAGCTGTTTTTT
>.|TRBJ2-7|TRBV5-1|.
CASSGRHYEQYF
TGCGCCAGCAGCGGGAGACACTACGAGCAGTACTTC
>.|TRBJ2-7|TRBV10-3|.
CAISEQPYEQYF
TGTGCCATCAGTGAACAGCCCTACGAGCAGTACTTC
>many|TRBJ2-5|TRBV10-3|.
CAIKRVATVKETQYF
TGTGCCATCAAGCGTGTCGCGACAGTTAAAGAGACCCAGTACTTC
>few|TRBJ2-1|TRBV7-9|TRBD2
CASSSLWTSAETNEQFF
TGTGCCAGCAGCTCCCTTTGGACTAGCGCCGAAACTAATGAGCAGTTCTTC
>.|TRBJ2-5|TRBV12-3/TRBV12-4|TRBD1
CASSPRGIQETQYF
TGTGCCAGCAGCCCCAGGGGGATACAAGAGACCCAGTACTTC
>.|TRBJ2-1|TRBV19|TRBD2
CASSIASGPYNEQFF
TGTGCCAGTAGTATAGCTAGCGGCCCCTACAATGAGCAGTTCTTC
>.|TRBJ2-7|TRBV30|TRBD2
CAWVLAGEEEQYF
TGTGCCTGGGTTCTAGCGGGGGAAGAAGAGCAGTACTTC
>few|TRBJ1-2|TRBV6-6|.
CASSYQGGYGYTF
TGTGCCAGCAGTTACCAGGGAGGCTATGGCTACACCTTC
>few|TRBJ2-1|TRBV20-1|TRBD1
CSARAILRDRVGRSSYNEQFF
TGCAGTGCTAGAGCAATACTCCGGGACAGGGTAGGGCGGTCCTCCTACAATGAGCAGTTCTTC
>many|TRBJ2-3|TRBV5-1|.
CASSLETTDTQYF
TGCGCCAGCAGCTTGGAAACCACAGATACGCAGTATTTT
>.|TRBJ2-1|TRBV7-2|TRBD2
CASSSLAGGGPYNEQFF
TGTGCCAGCAGCTCACTAGCGGGAGGGGGGCCGTACAATGAGCAGTTCTTC
>.|TRBJ2-7|TRBV15|.
CATSRERVSYEQYF
TGTGCCACCAGCAGAGAGAGGGTTTCGTACGAGCAGTACTTC
>few|TRBJ2-1|TRBV10-1|TRBD2
CASSESGGSGTYNEQFF
TGCGCCAGCAGTGAGTCGGGGGGTAGCGGGACCTACAATGAGCAGTTCTTC
>few|TRBJ2-7|TRBV12-3/TRBV12-4|.
CASSLDQTGEGYEQYF
TGTGCCAGCAGTTTAGATCAGACAGGGGAGGGCTACGAGCAGTACTTC
>few|TRBJ2-7|TRBV3-1|.
CASSLMGSSYEQYF
TGTGCCAGCAGCCTAATGGGAAGCTCCTACGAGCAGTACTTC
>few|TRBJ2-2|TRBV20-1|TRBD2
CSAQTSGGPGTGELFF
TGCAGTGCTCAGACTAGCGGGGGGCCAGGGACCGGGGAGCTGTTTTTT
>few|TRBJ1-5|TRBV28|.
CAYRAAGSNQPQHF
TGTGCCTACCGGGCGGCTGGTAGCAATCAGCCCCAGCATTTT
>few|TRBJ2-3|TRBV6-4|.
CASSRHPLFADTQYF
TGTGCCAGCAGTCGGCACCCCCTCTTCGCAGATACGCAGTATTTT
>few|TRBJ2-3|TRBV20-1|.
CSARGGARADTQYF
TGCAGTGCTAGAGGTGGGGCGAGGGCAGATACGCAGTATTTT
>.|TRBJ1-5|TRBV12-3/TRBV12-4|TRBD1
CASSNRGRDQPQHF
TGTGCCAGCAGTAACAGGGGGCGTGATCAGCCCCAGCATTTT
>few|TRBJ2-7|TRBV27|.
CASSPWRGYEQYF
TGTGCCAGCAGTCCTTGGAGGGGCTACGAGCAGTACTTC
>few|TRBJ2-5|TRBV5-1|TRBD2
CASSGSTSGIETQYF
TGCGCCAGCAGCGGGAGCACTAGCGGGATAGAGACCCAGTACTTC
>.|TRBJ2-5|TRBV24-1|TRBD1
CATSDPGGRETQYF
TGTGCCACCAGTGATCCAGGGGGCCGAGAGACCCAGTACTTC
>.|TRBJ2-7|TRBV6-2/TRBV6-3|.
CASSYKGNYEQYF
TGTGCCAGCAGTTACAAGGGCAACTACGAGCAGTACTTC
>.|TRBJ2-5|TRBV29-1|.
CSVMLYQETQYF
TGCAGCGTTATGTTGTACCAAGAGACCCAGTACTTC
>.|TRBJ2-2|TRBV5-1|.
CASSFPATNTGELFF
TGCGCCAGCAGCTTCCCGGCGACGAACACCGGGGAGCTGTTTTTT
>few|TRBJ2-3|TRBV20-1|TRBD2
CSGTSGTTDTQYF
TGCAGTGGGACTAGCGGGACCACAGATACGCAGTATTTT
>many|TRBJ1-5|TRBV12-3/TRBV12-4|.
CASNLGGQPQHF
TGTGCCAGCAACCTCGGAGGTCAGCCCCAGCATTTT
>.|TRBJ1-1|TRBV7-9|.
CASSLGEGVGAEAFF
TGTGCCAGCAGCTTAGGGGAAGGGGTCGGCGCTGAAGCTTTCTTT
>few|TRBJ2-6|TRBV20-1|.
CSAYPITAGANVLTF
TGCAGTGCTTACCCAATTACGGCTGGGGCCAACGTCCTGACTTTC
>.|TRBJ2-5|TRBV7-9|.
CASSLFNGQETQYF
TGTGCCAGCAGCTTATTTAATGGTCAAGAGACCCAGTACTTC
>many|TRBJ1-1|TRBV20-1|.
CSAMTGYTEAFF
TGCAGTGCGATGACAGGCTACACTGAAGCTTTCTTT